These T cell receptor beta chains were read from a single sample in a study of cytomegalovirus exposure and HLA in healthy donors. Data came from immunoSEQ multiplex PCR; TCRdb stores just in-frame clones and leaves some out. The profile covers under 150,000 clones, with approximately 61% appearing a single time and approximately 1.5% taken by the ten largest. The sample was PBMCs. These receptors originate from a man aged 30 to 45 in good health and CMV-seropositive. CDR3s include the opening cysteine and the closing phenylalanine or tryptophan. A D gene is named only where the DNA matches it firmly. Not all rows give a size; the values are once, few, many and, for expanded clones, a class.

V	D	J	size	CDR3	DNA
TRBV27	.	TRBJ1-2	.	CASRKILGRDSTPSQDTF	TGTGCCAGCAGGAAGATCTTGGGCCGTGACAGTACCCCCAGTCAGGACACCTTC
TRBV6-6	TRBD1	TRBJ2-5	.	CASRVTGGRETQYF	TGTGCCAGCAGGGTGACAGGGGGGAGAGAGACCCAGTACTTC
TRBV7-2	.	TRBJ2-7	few	CASSLDGSLYEQYF	TGTGCCAGCAGCTTAGATGGTAGCCTCTACGAGCAGTACTTC
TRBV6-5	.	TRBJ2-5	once	CASSSQVQETQYF	TGTGCCAGCAGTTCGCAGGTACAAGAGACCCAGTACTTC
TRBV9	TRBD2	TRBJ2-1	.	CASSPWTSGPSYNEQFF	TGTGCCAGCAGCCCGTGGACTAGCGGGCCCTCCTACAATGAGCAGTTCTTC
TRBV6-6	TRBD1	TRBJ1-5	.	CASSGTVYSNQPQHF	TGTGCCAGCAGTGGGACAGTTTATAGCAATCAGCCCCAGCATTTT
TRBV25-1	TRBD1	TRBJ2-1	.	CASSEYFGQVNEQFF	TGTGCCAGCAGTGAATACTTCGGACAGGTCAATGAGCAGTTCTTC
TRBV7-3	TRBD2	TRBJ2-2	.	CASSLQGLANTGELFF	TGTGCCAGCAGCTTACAGGGACTAGCAAACACCGGGGAGCTGTTTTTT
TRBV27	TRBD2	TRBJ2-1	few	CASSQNSGNEQFF	TGTGCCAGCAGCCAAAATAGCGGGAATGAGCAGTTCTTC
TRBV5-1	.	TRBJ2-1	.	CASSFGQFYNEQFF	TGCGCCAGCAGCTTTGGACAGTTCTACAATGAGCAGTTCTTC
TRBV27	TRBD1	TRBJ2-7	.	CASSLGRGPTGEQYF	TGTGCCAGCAGTTTAGGCAGGGGGCCTACGGGCGAGCAGTACTTC
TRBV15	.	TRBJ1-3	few	CATSPIRVAGNTIYF	TGTGCCACCAGTCCTATCCGGGTAGCTGGAAACACCATATATTTT
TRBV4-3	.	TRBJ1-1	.	CASRGRDPNTEAFF	TGCGCCAGCAGGGGGAGGGACCCGAACACTGAAGCTTTCTTT
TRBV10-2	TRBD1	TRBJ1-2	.	CASAGDSNYGYTF	TGCGCCAGCGCCGGGGACAGTAACTATGGCTACACCTTC
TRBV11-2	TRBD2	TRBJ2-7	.	CASRWTSYLYEQYF	TGTGCCAGCCGATGGACTAGCTATTTATATGAGCAGTACTTC
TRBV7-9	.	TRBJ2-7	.	CASSLVVWGGDEQYF	TGTGCCAGCAGCTTAGTAGTTTGGGGGGGCGACGAGCAGTACTTC
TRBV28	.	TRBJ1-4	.	CASSSATGAGGKLFF	TGTGCCAGCAGTTCCGCTACAGGCGCCGGGGGAAAACTGTTTTTT
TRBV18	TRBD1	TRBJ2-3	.	CASSPNRGSTDTQYF	TGTGCCAGCTCACCTAACAGGGGTAGCACAGATACGCAGTATTTT
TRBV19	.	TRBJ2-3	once	CASSGGSGDTQYF	TGTGCCAGTAGTGGGGGTAGCGGAGATACGCAGTATTTT
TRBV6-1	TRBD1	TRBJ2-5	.	CASSATSPGQGAETQYF	TGTGCCAGCAGTGCCACTTCCCCGGGACAGGGGGCCGAGACCCAGTACTTC
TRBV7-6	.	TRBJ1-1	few	CASSLGGEAEAFF	TGTGCCAGCAGCTTAGGGGGGGAGGCTGAAGCTTTCTTT
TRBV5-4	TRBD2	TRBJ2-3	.	CASSRGGLAGDTQYF	TGTGCCAGCAGCCGCGGGGGACTAGCGGGTGATACGCAGTATTTT
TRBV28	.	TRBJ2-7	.	CASSILQGFYEQYF	TGTGCCAGCAGTATTTTGCAGGGATTCTACGAGCAGTACTTC
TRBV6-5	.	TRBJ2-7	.	CASSSPRDTYEQYF	TGTGCCAGCAGTTCGCCCCGGGACACCTACGAGCAGTACTTC
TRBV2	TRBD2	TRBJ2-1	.	CASSQTSGGYNEQFF	TGTGCCAGCAGCCAGACTAGCGGGGGGTACAATGAGCAGTTCTTC
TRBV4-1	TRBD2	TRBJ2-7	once	CASSLGLAGAYEQYF	TGCGCCAGCAGCCTGGGACTAGCGGGAGCCTACGAGCAGTACTTC
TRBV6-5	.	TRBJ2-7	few	CASSSPRLGYEQYF	TGTGCCAGCAGTTCCCCAAGACTCGGCTACGAGCAGTACTTC
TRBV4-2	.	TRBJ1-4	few	CASSQDGRGTNEKLFF	TGTGCCAGCAGCCAAGATGGCCGGGGAACTAATGAAAAACTGTTTTTT
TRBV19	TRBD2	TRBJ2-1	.	CASTSGSGWDNEQFF	TGTGCCAGTACCAGCGGGAGTGGGTGGGACAATGAGCAGTTCTTC
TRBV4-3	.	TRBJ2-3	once	CASSLAGGQNTQYF	TGCGCCAGCAGCCTTGCTGGAGGGCAAAATACGCAGTATTTT
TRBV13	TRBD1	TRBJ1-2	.	CASSYSTGALNYGYTF	TGTGCCAGCAGCTATTCGACAGGGGCCCTTAACTATGGCTACACCTTC
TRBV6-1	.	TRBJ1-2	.	CASKLTRYYGYTF	TGTGCCAGCAAATTGACAAGATACTATGGCTACACCTTC
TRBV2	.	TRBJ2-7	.	CASSGLPGSYEQYF	TGTGCCAGCAGTGGGCTGCCCGGGAGTTACGAGCAGTACTTC
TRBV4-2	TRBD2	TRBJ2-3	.	CASSHRPSGMVETDTQYF	TGTGCCAGCAGCCATCGGCCTAGCGGGATGGTTGAGACAGATACGCAGTATTTT
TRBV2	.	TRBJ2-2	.	CASANAGYTGELFF	TGTGCCAGCGCAAATGCCGGGTACACCGGGGAGCTGTTTTTT
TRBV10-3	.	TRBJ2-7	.	CAISDQPGLEWEQYF	TGTGCCATCAGTGATCAACCGGGACTCGAGTGGGAGCAGTACTTC
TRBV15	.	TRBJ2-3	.	CATSRGNPGRDTQYF	TGTGCCACCAGCAGGGGAAACCCGGGAAGGGATACGCAGTATTTT
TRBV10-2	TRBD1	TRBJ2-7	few	CASSETGTGRYEQYF	TGCGCCAGCAGTGAGACCGGGACAGGGCGCTACGAGCAGTACTTC
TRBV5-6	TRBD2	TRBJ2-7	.	CASSLFPRSGNSYEQYF	TGTGCCAGCAGCTTGTTTCCCCGTAGCGGGAACTCCTACGAGCAGTACTTC
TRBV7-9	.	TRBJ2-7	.	CSSSYDSYEQYF	TGTTCCAGCAGCTACGACAGCTACGAGCAGTACTTC
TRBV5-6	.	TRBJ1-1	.	CASSAGLGNTEAFF	TGTGCCAGCAGCGCGGGACTCGGGAACACTGAAGCTTTCTTT
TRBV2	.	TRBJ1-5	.	CASNPMLDQPQHF	TGTGCCAGCAATCCTATGCTCGATCAGCCCCAGCATTTT
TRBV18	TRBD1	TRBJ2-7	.	CASSHKDRGVNYEQYF	TGTGCCAGCTCCCACAAGGACAGGGGAGTGAACTACGAGCAGTACTTC
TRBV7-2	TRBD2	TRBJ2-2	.	CASSTRLARAGELFF	TGTGCCAGCAGCACCCGACTAGCAAGAGCCGGGGAGCTGTTTTTT
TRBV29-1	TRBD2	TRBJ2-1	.	CSAGLAGGFTNEQFF	TGCAGCGCGGGACTAGCGGGAGGATTTACCAATGAGCAGTTCTTC
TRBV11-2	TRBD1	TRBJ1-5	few	CASSRNAGTGNQPQHF	TGTGCCAGCAGCCGAAATGCCGGGACAGGGAATCAGCCCCAGCATTTT
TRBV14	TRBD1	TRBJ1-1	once	CARNRNMTGGEGTEAFF	TGTGCCAGAAATAGGAACATGACAGGGGGCGAGGGCACTGAAGCTTTCTTT
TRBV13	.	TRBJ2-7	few	CASSLYGDYEQYF	TGTGCCAGCAGCTTATACGGGGATTACGAGCAGTACTTC
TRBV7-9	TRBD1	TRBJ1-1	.	CSSSSRQGALIREAFF	TGTTCCAGCAGCTCAAGACAGGGAGCGCTTATACGTGAAGCTTTCTTT
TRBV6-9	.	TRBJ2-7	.	CASPSEPSYEQYF	TGTGCCAGTCCTAGCGAACCATCCTACGAGCAGTACTTC
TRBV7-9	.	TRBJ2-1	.	CASGGTETFF	TGTGCCAGCGGCGGGACGGAGACGTTCTTC
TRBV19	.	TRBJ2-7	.	CASSIAGGSHYEQYF	TGTGCCAGTAGTATAGCGGGGGGCTCACACTACGAGCAGTACTTC
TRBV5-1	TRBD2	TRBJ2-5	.	CASSFPSGSVETQYF	TGCGCCAGCAGCTTTCCAAGCGGGAGTGTAGAGACCCAGTACTTC
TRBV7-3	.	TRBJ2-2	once	CASRYDRVNTGELFF	TGTGCCAGCAGATACGACCGGGTGAACACCGGGGAGCTGTTTTTT
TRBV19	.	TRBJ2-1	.	CASESGYSYNEQFF	TGTGCCAGTGAAAGCGGCTACTCCTACAATGAGCAGTTCTTC